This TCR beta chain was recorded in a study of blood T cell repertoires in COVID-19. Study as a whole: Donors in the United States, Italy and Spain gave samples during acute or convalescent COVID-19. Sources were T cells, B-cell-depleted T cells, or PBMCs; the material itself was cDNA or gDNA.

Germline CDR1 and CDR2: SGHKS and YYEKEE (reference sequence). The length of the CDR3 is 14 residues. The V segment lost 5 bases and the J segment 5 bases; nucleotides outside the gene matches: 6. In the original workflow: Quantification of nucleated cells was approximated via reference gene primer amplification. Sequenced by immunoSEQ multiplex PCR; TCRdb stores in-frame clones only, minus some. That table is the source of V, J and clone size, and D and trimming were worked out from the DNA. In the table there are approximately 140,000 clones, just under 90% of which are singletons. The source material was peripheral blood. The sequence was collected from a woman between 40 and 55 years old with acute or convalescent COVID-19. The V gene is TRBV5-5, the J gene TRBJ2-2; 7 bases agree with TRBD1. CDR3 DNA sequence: TGTGCCAGCAGGTGGGACAGTAGGACCGGGGAGCTGTTTTTT. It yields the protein CASRWDSRTGELFF.